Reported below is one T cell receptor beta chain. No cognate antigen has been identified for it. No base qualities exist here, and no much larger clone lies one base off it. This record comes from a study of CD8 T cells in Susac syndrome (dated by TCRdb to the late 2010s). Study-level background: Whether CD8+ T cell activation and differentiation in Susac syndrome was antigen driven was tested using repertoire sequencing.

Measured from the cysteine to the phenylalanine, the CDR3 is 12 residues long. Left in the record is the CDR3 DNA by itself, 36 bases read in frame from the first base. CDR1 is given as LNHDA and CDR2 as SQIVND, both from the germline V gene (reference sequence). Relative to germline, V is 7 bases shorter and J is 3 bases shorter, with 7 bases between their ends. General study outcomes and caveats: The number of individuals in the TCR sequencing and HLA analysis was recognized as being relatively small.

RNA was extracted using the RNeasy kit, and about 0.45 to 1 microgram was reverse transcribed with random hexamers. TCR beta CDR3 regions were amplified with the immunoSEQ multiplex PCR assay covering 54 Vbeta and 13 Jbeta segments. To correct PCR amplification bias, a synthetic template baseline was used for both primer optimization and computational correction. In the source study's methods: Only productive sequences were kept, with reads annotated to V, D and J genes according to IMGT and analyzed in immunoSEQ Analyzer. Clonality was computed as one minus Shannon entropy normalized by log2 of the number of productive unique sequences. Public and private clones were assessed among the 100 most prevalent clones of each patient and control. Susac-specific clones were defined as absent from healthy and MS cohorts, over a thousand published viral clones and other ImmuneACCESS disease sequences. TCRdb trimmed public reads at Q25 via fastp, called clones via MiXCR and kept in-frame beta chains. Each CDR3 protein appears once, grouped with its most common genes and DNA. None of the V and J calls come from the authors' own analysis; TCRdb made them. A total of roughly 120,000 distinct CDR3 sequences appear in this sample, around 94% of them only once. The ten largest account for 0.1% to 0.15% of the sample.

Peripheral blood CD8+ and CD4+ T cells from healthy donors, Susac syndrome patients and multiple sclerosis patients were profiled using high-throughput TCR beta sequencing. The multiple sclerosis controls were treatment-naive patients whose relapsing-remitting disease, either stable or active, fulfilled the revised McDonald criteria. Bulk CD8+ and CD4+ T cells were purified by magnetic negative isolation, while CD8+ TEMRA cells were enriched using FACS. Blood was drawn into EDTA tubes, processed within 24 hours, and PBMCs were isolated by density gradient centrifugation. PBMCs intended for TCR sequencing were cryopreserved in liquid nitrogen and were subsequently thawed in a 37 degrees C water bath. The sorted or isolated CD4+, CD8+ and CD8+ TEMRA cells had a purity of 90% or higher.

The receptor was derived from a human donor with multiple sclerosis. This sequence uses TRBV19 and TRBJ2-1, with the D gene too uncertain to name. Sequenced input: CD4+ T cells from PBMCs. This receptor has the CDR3 CASKESYNEQFF. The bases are TGTGCCAGTAAAGAAAGCTACAATGAGCAGTTCTTC.